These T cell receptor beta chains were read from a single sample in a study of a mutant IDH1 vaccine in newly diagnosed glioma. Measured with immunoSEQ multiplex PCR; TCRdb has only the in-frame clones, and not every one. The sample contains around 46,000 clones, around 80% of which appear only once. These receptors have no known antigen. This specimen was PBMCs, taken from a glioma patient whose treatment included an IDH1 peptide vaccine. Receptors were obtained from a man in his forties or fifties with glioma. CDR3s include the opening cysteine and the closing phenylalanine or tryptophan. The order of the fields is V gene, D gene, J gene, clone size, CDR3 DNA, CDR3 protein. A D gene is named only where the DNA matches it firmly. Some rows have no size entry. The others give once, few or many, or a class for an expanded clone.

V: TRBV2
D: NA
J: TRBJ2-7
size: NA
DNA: TGTGCCAGCAGTGAACTCCCGGCACAGGTCGGGGCCGAGCAGTACTTC
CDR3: CASSELPAQVGAEQYF

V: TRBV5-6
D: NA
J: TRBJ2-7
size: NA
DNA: TGTGCCAGCAGCTTGGCGGGCAGGGGACCCTACGAGCAGTACTTC
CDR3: CASSLAGRGPYEQYF

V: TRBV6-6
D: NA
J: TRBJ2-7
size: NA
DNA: TGTGCCAGCAGTTTCAGCGAGACAAGGGACTTGGAGCAGTACTTC
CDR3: CASSFSETRDLEQYF

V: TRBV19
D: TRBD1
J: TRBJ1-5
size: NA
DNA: TGTGCCAGTAGACGGGACAGGGATCCCCAGCCCCAGCATTTT
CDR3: CASRRDRDPQPQHF

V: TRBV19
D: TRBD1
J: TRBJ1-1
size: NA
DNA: TGTGCCAGTAGTAGGGGGACAGGGGGACTTAGGAACACTGAAGCTTTCTTT
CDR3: CASSRGTGGLRNTEAFF

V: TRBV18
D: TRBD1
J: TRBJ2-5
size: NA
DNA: TGTGCCAGCTCACCTTTGGGACAGAAAGAGACCCAGTACTTC
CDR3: CASSPLGQKETQYF

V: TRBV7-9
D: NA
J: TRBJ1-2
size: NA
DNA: TGTGCCAGCAGCCAGGTCGGCTATGGCTACACCTTC
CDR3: CASSQVGYGYTF

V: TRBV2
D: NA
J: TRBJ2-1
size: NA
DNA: TGTGCCAGCAGTGAATACAGCCCCAGCTCCTACAATGAGCAGTTCTTC
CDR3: CASSEYSPSSYNEQFF

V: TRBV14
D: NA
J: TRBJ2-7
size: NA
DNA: TGTGCCAGCAGCCAAGGACTCTCCTACGAGCAGTACTTC
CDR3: CASSQGLSYEQYF

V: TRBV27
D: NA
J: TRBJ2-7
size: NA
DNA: TGTGCCAGCAGTCCTACAGGGACCTACGAGCAGTACTTC
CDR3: CASSPTGTYEQYF

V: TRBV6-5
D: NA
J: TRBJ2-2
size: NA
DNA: TGTGCCAGCAGTCCCCTTCTCCCCGGGGAGCTGTTTTTT
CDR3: CASSPLLPGELFF

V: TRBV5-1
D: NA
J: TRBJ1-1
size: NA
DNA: TGCGCCAGCAGCCAGGGGACGTCAGCAACTGAAGCTTTCTTT
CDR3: CASSQGTSATEAFF

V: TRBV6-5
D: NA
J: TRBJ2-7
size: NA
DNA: TGTGCCAGCAGGCCCTTTAGGGTCGGGATCTACGAGCAGTACTTC
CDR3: CASRPFRVGIYEQYF

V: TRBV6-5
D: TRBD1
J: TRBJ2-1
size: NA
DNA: TGTGCCAGCAGTCCCGGACAGGGTTGGTACAATGAGCAGTTCTTC
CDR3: CASSPGQGWYNEQFF

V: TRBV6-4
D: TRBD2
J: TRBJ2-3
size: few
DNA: TGTGCCAGCAGTGACGACGGGGGGGGCCAAGATACGCAGTATTTT
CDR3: CASSDDGGGQDTQYF

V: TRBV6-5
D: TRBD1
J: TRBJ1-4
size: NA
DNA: TGTGCCAGCAGAATGGGACAGGGGAGCGAAAAACTGTTTTTT
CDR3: CASRMGQGSEKLFF

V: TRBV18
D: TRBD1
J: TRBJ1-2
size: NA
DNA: TGTGCCAGCTCACCAAAGGGGGCTTCAGGGGGCTACACCTTC
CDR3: CASSPKGASGGYTF

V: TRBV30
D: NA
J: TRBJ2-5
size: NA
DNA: TGTGCCTGGAGTGTTGGGGGATCGGAGACCCAGTACTTC
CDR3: CAWSVGGSETQYF

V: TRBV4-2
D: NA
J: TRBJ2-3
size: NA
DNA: TGTGCCAGCAGCCCCCGGACTACCACAGATACGCAGTATTTT
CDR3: CASSPRTTTDTQYF

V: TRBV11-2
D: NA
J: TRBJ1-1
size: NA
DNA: TGTGCCAGCAGCTTTTCCAGGGAGTGGACTGAAGCTTTCTTT
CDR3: CASSFSREWTEAFF

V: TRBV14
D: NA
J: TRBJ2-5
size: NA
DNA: TGTGCCAGCAGCCAAGTCGGAGAGACCCAGTACTTC
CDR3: CASSQVGETQYF

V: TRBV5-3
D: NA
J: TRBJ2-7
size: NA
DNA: TGTGCCAGAAGCGCTAGACAGTCGGGGCTGTACTTC
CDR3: CARSARQSGLYF

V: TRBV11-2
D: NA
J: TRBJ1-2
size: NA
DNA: TGTGCCAGCAGCTTAGACAGGGGACCCTATGGCTACACCTTC
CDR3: CASSLDRGPYGYTF

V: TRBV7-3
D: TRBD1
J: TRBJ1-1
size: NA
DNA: TGTGCCAGCAGCTCCGGGACAGGGGCCGTTACTGAAGCTTTCTTT
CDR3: CASSSGTGAVTEAFF

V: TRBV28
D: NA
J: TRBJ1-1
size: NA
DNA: TGTGCCAGCAGTCCCCCGACGAAGAACACTGAAGCTTTCTTT
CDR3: CASSPPTKNTEAFF

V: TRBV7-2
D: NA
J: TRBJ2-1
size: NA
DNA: TGTGCCAGCAGCTTCACTTACAATGAGCAGTTCTTC
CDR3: CASSFTYNEQFF

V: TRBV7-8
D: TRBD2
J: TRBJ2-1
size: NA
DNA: TGTGCCAGCAAGGCAGCGGGGGGTCATTACAATGAGCAGTTCTTC
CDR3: CASKAAGGHYNEQFF

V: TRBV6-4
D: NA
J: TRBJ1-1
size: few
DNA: TGTGCCAGCAGTGACCAGGGAAACACTGAAGCTTTCTTT
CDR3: CASSDQGNTEAFF

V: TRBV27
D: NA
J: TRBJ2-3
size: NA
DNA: TGTGCCAGCAGTGTAAGGCTCGCGGGGACGGATACGCAGTATTTT
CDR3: CASSVRLAGTDTQYF

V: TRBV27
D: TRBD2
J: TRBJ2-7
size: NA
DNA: TGTGCCAGCAGTTTTTCTGGGACTAGACGATTGTACGAGCAGTACTTC
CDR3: CASSFSGTRRLYEQYF

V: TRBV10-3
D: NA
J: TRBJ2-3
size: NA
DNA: TGTGCCATCAGCCAGGACACAGATACGCAGTATTTT
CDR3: CAISQDTDTQYF

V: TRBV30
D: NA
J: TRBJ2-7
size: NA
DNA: TGTGCCTGGAGTCCACGGTCCTACGAGCAGTACTTC
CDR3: CAWSPRSYEQYF

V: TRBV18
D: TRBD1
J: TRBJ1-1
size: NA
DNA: TGTGCCAGCTCAAGCGGACAGGGGGCCCTTCTGGGAGCTTTCTTT
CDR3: CASSSGQGALLGAFF

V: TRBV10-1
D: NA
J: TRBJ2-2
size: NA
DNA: TGCGCCAGTAGTCAGGGTTGGACCGGGGAGCTGTTTTTT
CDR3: CASSQGWTGELFF

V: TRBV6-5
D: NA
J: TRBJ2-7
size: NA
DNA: TGTGCCAGCAGTTACTCGGGGCTCTACGAGCAGTACTTC
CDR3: CASSYSGLYEQYF